The next 3 T cell receptor beta chains were all read from a single sample in a study of T cell responses to AZD1222 COVID-19 vaccine. Sequenced by immunoSEQ multiplex PCR; TCRdb stores in-frame clones only, minus some. The sample gives 140,000 to 150,000 clones, 92% of which show up once; roughly 4% is in the top ten. The sample here was peripheral blood, taken 28 days after the second AZD1222 dose. The receptors here all came from an adult who received the AZD1222 COVID-19 vaccine.

The table lists this clone with a few counts. This chain links TRBV7-9 with TRBJ1-2, with 7 nucleotides matching TRBD1. Germline-derived CDR1 and CDR2 are SEHNR and FQNEAQ (reference sequence). The CDR3 contains 16 residues. V lost 1 base and J lost 3; bases outside the gene matches: 8. The CDR3 DNA reads TGTGCCAGCAGCTTAGGTGACAGGGTTCTACACTATGGCTACACCTTC. Its translation: CASSLGDRVLHYGYTF.

The J gene is TRBJ1-1, the V gene TRBV20-1, with D hard to call. The CDR3 runs 11 residues. In germline, CDR1 is DFQATT, CDR2 SNEGSKA (reference sequence). Trimming took 7 bases from V and 11 from J, leaving 17 bases between them. CDR3 residues: CSVEVPGRAFF. The CDR3 DNA reads as TGCAGTGTGGAGGTACCGGGGAGGGCTTTCTTT.

V gene TRBV24-1 combines with J gene TRBJ2-1; D is perhaps TRBD1 or TRBD2 (6 bases each). V was shortened by 4 bases and J by 5 bases, with 14 bases between the two germline ends. Germline V CDR1 and CDR2: KGHDR, SFDVKD. There are 15 residues in the CDR3. This chain's CDR3 is CATSEGGGQNNEQFF. DNA for the CDR3: TGTGCCACCAGTGAGGGGGGCGGACAGAACAATGAGCAGTTCTTC.